Shown below are 18 T cell receptor beta chains from a single sample sequenced in a study of T cell repertoires in cytomegalovirus infection. TCRdb reanalysed the reads using MiXCR and keeps one entry per CDR3 protein. The sample carries 450,000 to 550,000 distinct CDR3 sequences, about two fifths recorded once. These TCRs' antigens remain unknown. The source material was cultured PBMCs, sampled from culture after CMV antigen stimulation. All receptors derive from a human donor in good health (CMV status not recorded). Some clones in this sample may be carry-over from other donors' samples.

The chain uses TRBV10-3 and TRBJ2-1; 9 positions match TRBD2. Unmatched junction bases numbered 6, after V lost 1 base and J lost 5 bases. This CDR3 contains 16 residues. CDR1 is ENHRY, CDR2 SYGVKD, per germline. The CDR3 loop is CAISEFRPSGDNEQFF. DNA for the CDR3: TGTGCCATCAGTGAGTTCAGGCCTAGCGGGGACAATGAGCAGTTCTTC.

This clonotype turned up a few times. The V and J genes are TRBV7-2 and TRBJ2-7, with TRBD2 identical over 16 bases. J lost 5 bases, V lost 5 bases, and 12 bases had no gene match. CDR3 length: 18 residues. Germline loops: CDR1 SGHTA, CDR2 FQGNSA. CDR3 bases: TGTGCCAGCAGCGAGGGACTAGCGGGAGGGCCTAACCGTCACGAGCAGTACTTC. The encoded protein is CASSEGLAGGPNRHEQYF.

The J gene is TRBJ1-2, the V gene TRBV30, with a tentative D call TRBD1 (6 bases). Germline CDR1 and CDR2: GTSNPN and SVGIG (reference sequence). Deletions cut 0 bases from V and 2 bases from J, with 10 bases between. This CDR3 spans 14 amino acids. CDR3 nucleotide sequence: TGTGCCTGGAGTGTAGGGCAGGGGAACTATGGCTACACCTTC. It yields the protein CAWSVGQGNYGYTF.

The chain combines TRBV4-2 with TRBJ2-5; no clear D gene. Germline values: CDR1 LGHNA, CDR2 YNFKEQ. V lost 3 bases to trimming and J lost 5 bases, with 4 bases between them. CDR3 length: 11 amino acids. The CDR3 protein is CASSQSETQYF. For the CDR3, the DNA is TGTGCCAGCAGCCAGTCGGAGACCCAGTACTTC.

The chain links TRBV7-6 to TRBJ2-7; 10 bases are shared with TRBD1. The junction had 4 bases not matched to a gene; V was cut back by 2 bases and J by 6 bases. Per germline, CDR1 SGHVS and CDR2 FNYEAQ. The CDR3 runs 14 residues. CDR3 loop: CASSLRDRGGEQYF. CDR3 sequence (DNA): TGTGCCAGCAGCTTACGGGACAGGGGAGGCGAGCAGTACTTC.

This clonotype appeared a few times. The J gene is TRBJ2-7, the V gene TRBV11-2; TRBD2 matches 7 bases. Germline CDR1 SGHAT, CDR2 FQNNGV. J lost 0 bases, V lost 2 bases, and 7 bases had no gene match. The CDR3 totals 16 residues. In nucleotides, the CDR3 is TGTGCCAGCAGCTTAAGTCTAGCGGTCCCCTCCTACGAGCAGTACTTC. As protein: CASSLSLAVPSYEQYF.

In its sample, this clonotype was seen a few times. The genes are TRBV5-6 and TRBJ1-2; D remains ambiguous. V was shortened by 1 base and J by 0 bases, with 16 bases between the two germline ends. The CDR3 extends over 17 amino acids. Germline values: CDR1 SGHDT, CDR2 YYEEEE. The CDR3 sequence: CASSLLGYERANYGYTF. In DNA form, the CDR3 reads TGTGCCAGCAGCTTGTTGGGGTACGAACGAGCTAACTATGGCTACACCTTC. The variable domain in full, with the rest retrieved from reference TRBV5-6 and TRBJ1-2, is DAGVTQSPTHLIKTRGQQVTLRCSPKSGHDTVSWYQQALGQGPQFIFQYYEEEERQRGNFPDRFSGHQFPNYSSELNVNALLLGDSALYLCASSLLGYERANYGYTFGSGTRLTVV.

This clonotype was seen only a few times. The chain carries TRBV28 and TRBJ2-7; D is perhaps TRBD1 or TRBD2 (6 bases each). Trimming cost V 6 bases and J 2 bases, with 11 bases left between them. This CDR3 has 13 residues. Germline CDR1 reads MDHEN; CDR2 reads SYDVKM. The CDR3 nucleotides are TGTGCCAGCAGCGGGGGCCTCGCCTACGAGCAGTACTTC. Amino acids: CASSGGLAYEQYF.

This clonotype was picked up a small number of times. V usage is TRBV6-1 and J usage is TRBJ2-3; D unclear. Germline V gene lookup returns CDR1 MNHNS and CDR2 SASEGT. V was shortened by 0 bases and J by 6 bases, with 13 bases between the two germline ends. The CDR3 covers 15 residues. CDR3 in DNA: TGTGCCAGCAGTGAAGCCCGGGCCATGGGCGATACGCAGTATTTT. This translates into CASSEARAMGDTQYF.

The chain joins TRBV29-1 to TRBJ1-2; no definite D call. The CDR3 length is 11 residues. CDR1 is SQVTM and CDR2 is ANQGSEA in the germline V gene. V lost 0 bases and J 12 bases, leaving 11 bases between the germline ends. The DNA of the CDR3 is TGCAGCGTTGAAGACTCAAGTGGTCACACCTTC. Its translation: CSVEDSSGHTF.

The chain is built from TRBV6-2 or TRBV6-3 and TRBJ2-3; D may be TRBD2 (6 bases). Germline V gene lookup returns CDR1 MNHEY and CDR2 SVGEGT. This CDR3 contains 13 residues. Trimming removed 8 bases at V and 6 bases at J, with 15 bases between. The CDR3 sequence: CASLAGFGDTQYF. CDR3 in DNA: TGTGCCAGCCTCGCGGGATTCGGTGATACGCAGTATTTT.

The sample holds a few counts of this clonotype. The V call is TRBV6-5, the J call TRBJ2-1; the match to TRBD2 covers 11 bases. CDR3 length: 16 amino acids. V lost 8 bases, J lost 2 bases, and 8 bases stayed unmatched. CDR1 MNHEY and CDR2 SVGAGI come from the germline V gene. This chain's CDR3 is CASGPHSGGAYNEQFF. CDR3 in DNA: TGTGCCAGCGGACCCCATAGCGGGGGGGCCTACAATGAGCAGTTCTTC.

The chain joins TRBV5-4 to TRBJ1-1; D may be TRBD1 (6 bases). Germline values: CDR1 SGHNT, CDR2 YYREEE (reference sequence). V was clipped by 4 bases and J by 9 bases, with 22 bases between them. The CDR3 spans 15 residues. CDR3 DNA sequence: TGTGCCAGCAGCCAAAACTTCAGGGGCCCGGGCAAAGCTTTCTTT. As protein: CASSQNFRGPGKAFF.

CDR3 nucleotides: TGTGCCAGCAGCTTAGGGACAGACCAAGAGACCCAGTACTTC. Its translation: CASSLGTDQETQYF. The gene calls are TRBV7-6 and TRBJ2-5; D may be TRBD1 (6 bases). Trimming pared 1 base from V and 0 bases from J, leaving 6 bases between. This CDR3 is 14 amino acids long. CDR1 and CDR2 from the germline V gene are SGHVS and FNYEAQ.

This clonotype was counted ten times or more. CDR3 protein: CASSPHQMNTEAFF. As DNA, the CDR3 is TGTGCCAGCAGCCCTCACCAAATGAACACTGAAGCTTTCTTT. The V gene is TRBV7-2, the J gene TRBJ1-1; D uncertain. V was clipped by 5 bases and J by 0 bases, with 10 bases between them. CDR3 length: 14 residues. Germline V gene lookup returns CDR1 SGHTA and CDR2 FQGNSA.

The chain employs TRBV11-2 and TRBJ1-1; maybe TRBD1 (6 bases). The CDR3 sequence is 14 residues long. Germline assignment: CDR1 SGHAT and CDR2 FQNNGV. V shed 5 bases and J shed 5 bases, with 15 bases lying between them. CDR3 DNA: TGTGCCAGCAGCCCGGGACATCGGGGGACTGAAGCTTTCTTT. Its protein product is CASSPGHRGTEAFF.

The chain uses TRBV2 and TRBJ2-5; 11 bases align to TRBD2. CDR3 length equals 18 residues. The junction had 12 bases not matched to a gene; V was cut back by 2 bases and J by 4 bases. The germline gives CDR1 SNHLY, CDR2 FYNNEI. The CDR3 reads CASSETVAGGPSGETQYF. Here the CDR3 DNA reads TGTGCCAGCAGTGAAACGGTAGCGGGAGGGCCGAGTGGAGAGACCCAGTACTTC.

The gene calls are TRBV6-1 and TRBJ1-1; tentative D call: TRBD1 (5 bases). The CDR3 extends over 14 amino acids. V was pared by 4 bases and J by 6 bases, with 15 bases between. Germline CDR1 MNHNS, CDR2 SASEGT. The CDR3, as DNA: TGTGCCAGCAGTGTTGGGGCCCGTGGAGCTGAAGCTTTCTTT. This encodes CASSVGARGAEAFF.